This paragraph reports one T cell receptor (beta chain). Its specificity is not known. Repertoires were generated with immunoSEQ multiplex PCR, while TCRdb's copy carries only in-frame clones and drops some. In the table there are roughly 35,000 clones, about 84% of which are singletons. This sample was included in a study of lymphopenia after photon versus proton radiotherapy. Broader study findings: Under photons, naive T cells and diversity fell while effector/memory populations rose. Post-nadir diversity loss with photons came from oligoclonal expansion, particularly CD8+ Temra cells. A bigger post-nadir fall in TCR diversity correlated inversely with survival time in deceased patients. Survival link was tested only in deceased patients; proton benefit remains a possibility.

The CDR3 loop spans 11 amino acids. The V gene's germline CDR1 is SQVTM and CDR2 ANQGSEA. V was pared by 1 base and J by 1 base, with 2 bases between. This TCR came from a man aged 50 to 60 with gastric cancer. V is TRBV29-1 and J is TRBJ2-7; no firm D call. Sample: peripheral blood, taken from a patient treated with photon-based radiotherapy. CDR3 nucleotide sequence: TGCAGCGTTGAAGGGTCCTACGAGCAGTACTTC. Encoded protein: CSVEGSYEQYF.